The 29 T cell receptor beta chains below come from one sample, sequenced in a study of blood T cell repertoires in COVID-19. Generated by immunoSEQ multiplex PCR, the TCRdb table keeps only in-frame clones and is missing some. This table has 200,000 to 250,000 clones, roughly 82% appearing once. The source material was peripheral blood. All receptors derive from a man in his fifties with active or convalescent COVID-19.

The chain joins TRBV5-1 to TRBJ2-7; 8 nucleotides line up with TRBD2. CDR1 and CDR2 from the germline V gene are SGHRS and YFSETQ. The CDR3 extends over 14 amino acids. The ends lost 2 bases at V and 6 bases at J; junction bases unmatched: 7. CDR3: CASSFLAGASEQYF. The CDR3 nucleotides read TGCGCCAGCAGCTTCCTAGCGGGCGCCTCCGAGCAGTACTTC.

The chain links TRBV18 to TRBJ2-3; 7 bases agree with TRBD2. CDR3 length equals 16 residues. V was pared by 4 bases and J by 0 bases, with 7 bases of the junction left unmatched. Germline V gene sequence: CDR1 KGHSH, CDR2 LQKENI. This chain's CDR3 is CASSQLTLASTDTQYF. CDR3 DNA: TGTGCCAGCTCACAGTTAACACTAGCGAGCACAGATACGCAGTATTTT.

The rearrangement uses TRBV18 and TRBJ2-1, with 8 bases lining up with TRBD2. Germline CDR1 reads KGHSH; CDR2 reads LQKENI. V dropped 6 bases and J dropped 0; count of bases not matched to a gene: 4. The CDR3 consists of 15 residues. CDR3 sequence reads: CASSLSGDSYNEQFF. The DNA of the CDR3 is TGTGCCAGCTCCCTTAGCGGGGACTCCTACAATGAGCAGTTCTTC.

The J gene is TRBJ2-1, the V gene TRBV5-6, with D perhaps matching TRBD2 (5 bases). The germline CDR1 and CDR2 sequences are SGHDT and YYEEEE. V was clipped by 2 bases and J by 10 bases, with 10 bases between them. CDR3 length: 12 residues. The DNA for the CDR3 is TGTGCCAGCAGCTTTTTGGAGCGGGAGCAGTTCTTC. Translating it yields CASSFLEREQFF.

The CDR3 loop is CASARGGQGPLEDTQYF. The CDR3 DNA sequence: TGTGCTAGTGCCAGGGGGGGACAGGGGCCTCTAGAGGATACGCAGTATTTT. The chain links TRBV12-5 to TRBJ2-3; 10 nucleotides align to TRBD1. CDR3 length: 17 residues. Germline trimming cut 7 bases from V and 6 bases from J; bases unmatched to any gene: 16. Germline lookup yields CDR1 LGHNT and CDR2 FRNRAP.

J is TRBJ1-2 and V is TRBV5-1; 8 bases line up with TRBD1. V trimming: 4 bases; J trimming: 3 bases; junction bases outside the gene matches: 5. CDR1 is SGHRS, CDR2 YFSETQ, per germline. There are 14 residues in the CDR3. The CDR3 DNA sequence: TGCGCCAGCAGCCCGGGGACAGGCCACTATGGCTACACCTTC. Residues: CASSPGTGHYGYTF.

V is TRBV5-1 and J is TRBJ2-3, with D perhaps TRBD2 (5 bases). The V and J ends lost 4 bases and 4 bases respectively, with 19 bases between them. Germline lookup yields CDR1 SGHRS and CDR2 YFSETQ. There are 16 residues in the CDR3. The CDR3 DNA reads as TGCGCCAGCAGCCTCCCCGGAAGTGGGAGTGCAGATACGCAGTATTTT. This codes for CASSLPGSGSADTQYF.

The gene calls are TRBV15 and TRBJ2-3; 8 positions agree with TRBD1. Germline CDR1 reads LNHNV; CDR2 reads YYDKDF (reference sequence). This CDR3 spans 15 amino acids. V was clipped by 1 base and J by 4 bases; unmatched bases: 4. The CDR3 loop reads CATSRGAGGADTQYF. CDR3 nucleotide sequence: TGTGCCACCAGCAGAGGGGCAGGGGGCGCAGATACGCAGTATTTT.

The J gene is TRBJ1-5, the V gene TRBV28; the D gene is possibly TRBD1 (5 bases). The ends were cut back, 2 bases at V and 7 bases at J, with 6 bases in the middle. The germline gives CDR1 MDHEN, CDR2 SYDVKM. The CDR3 runs to 12 residues. CDR3 region: CASSLKGQPQHF. Written as DNA, the CDR3 is TGTGCCAGCAGTTTAAAGGGGCAGCCCCAGCATTTT. Using reference TRBV28 and TRBJ1-5 for the parts outside the CDR3, the full variable domain is DVKVTQSSRYLVKRTGEKVFLECVQDMDHENMFWYRQDPGLGLRLIYFSYDVKMKEKGDIPEGYSVSREKKERFSLILESASTNQTSMYLCASSLKGQPQHFGDGTRLSIL.

The chain is built from TRBV2 and TRBJ1-1; 8 bases agree with TRBD1. V lost 5 bases, J lost 1 base, and 6 bases stayed unmatched. Germline CDR1 is SNHLY and CDR2 is FYNNEI. There are 15 residues in the CDR3. CDR3 region: CASSNQGAGNTEAFF. The CDR3 coding sequence is TGTGCCAGCAGTAACCAGGGGGCGGGGAACACTGAAGCTTTCTTT.

This clone occurred once. The chain has TRBV15 and TRBJ2-2; TRBD2 agrees at 9 bases. With 9 bases clipped from V and 2 bases from J, the junction kept 7 bases outside the gene matches. The CDR3 is 15 residues long. Germline V lookup: CDR1 LNHNV, CDR2 YYDKDF (reference sequence). CDR3 region: CATRSGTSNTGELFF. The CDR3 coding sequence is TGTGCCACGCGGTCGGGGACTAGCAACACCGGGGAGCTGTTTTTT.

V usage is TRBV28 and J usage is TRBJ1-4, with D maybe TRBD1 (6 bases). The V and J ends lost 7 bases and 8 bases respectively, with 20 bases between them. The CDR3 runs to 15 residues. Germline V gene data show CDR1 as MDHEN and CDR2 as SYDVKM. CDR3 amino acids: CASTTRTGGAEKLFF. The CDR3, as DNA: TGTGCCAGCACCACCCGAACTGGGGGCGCGGAAAAACTGTTTTTT.

The rearrangement uses TRBV3-1 (or the pseudogene TRBV3-2) and TRBJ1-1; D gene unclear. This CDR3 has 15 amino acids. Trimming removed 0 bases from V and 4 bases from J, with 12 bases in between. Germline-derived CDR1 and CDR2 are LGHDT and YNNKEL (reference sequence). The CDR3 sequence: CASSQDFWEGTEAFF. CDR3 DNA sequence: TGTGCCAGCAGCCAAGATTTTTGGGAGGGCACTGAAGCTTTCTTT.

The chain uses TRBV28 and TRBJ2-5; 13 bases agree with TRBD2. The CDR3 contains 16 residues. With V trimmed by 5 bases and J by 4 bases, 7 bases remained unmatched. Germline lookup yields CDR1 MDHEN and CDR2 SYDVKM. CDR3 nucleotides: TGTGCCAGCAGTCATTGGACTAGCGGGAGACGAGAGACCCAGTACTTC. It encodes CASSHWTSGRRETQYF. The variable domain in full, with the rest retrieved from reference TRBV28 and TRBJ2-5, is DVKVTQSSRYLVKRTGEKVFLECVQDMDHENMFWYRQDPGLGLRLIYFSYDVKMKEKGDIPEGYSVSREKKERFSLILESASTNQTSMYLCASSHWTSGRRETQYFGPGTRLLVL.

J is TRBJ1-5 and V is TRBV28; 10 bases agree with TRBD1. From germline, CDR1 is MDHEN and CDR2 SYDVKM. V shed 4 bases, J shed 2 bases, and the junction held 2 bases outside the gene matches. CDR3 length equals 15 residues. The CDR3 sequence: CASSSGTGGNQPQHF. CDR3 in DNA: TGTGCCAGCAGTTCCGGGACAGGGGGCAATCAGCCCCAGCATTTT.

This chain uses TRBV29-1 with TRBJ2-1, with 7 nucleotides matching TRBD1. CDR1 is SQVTM and CDR2 is ANQGSEA in the germline V gene. The junction had 7 bases not matched to a gene; V was cut back by 8 bases and J by 3 bases. The CDR3 runs to 13 residues. CDR3 residues: CSSEGQSYNEQFF. The CDR3 DNA is TGCAGCTCAGAGGGACAGAGCTACAATGAGCAGTTCTTC.

The chain has TRBV15 and TRBJ2-7, with TRBD2 identical over 8 bases. Germline trimming cut 0 bases from V and 2 bases from J; bases unmatched to any gene: 0. CDR3 length equals 14 residues. CDR1 is LNHNV and CDR2 is YYDKDF in the germline V gene (reference sequence). The CDR3 sequence: CATSRDSGTYEQYF. CDR3 in DNA: TGTGCCACCAGCAGAGATAGCGGGACCTACGAGCAGTACTTC.

This clone showed up just a few times. V gene TRBV6-5 combines with J gene TRBJ2-7, with TRBD1 matching over 7 bases. The CDR3 spans 15 residues. The V segment lost 0 bases and the J segment 2 bases; nucleotides outside the gene matches: 4. CDR1 MNHEY and CDR2 SVGAGI come from the germline V gene. The CDR3 DNA reads TGTGCCAGCAGTTACTCCGACAGGGCAGCCTACGAGCAGTACTTC. Translated, it gives CASSYSDRAAYEQYF.

Comment on this clone: Other DNA sequences within the sample encode an identical CDR3. CDR3 in DNA: TGTGCCATCAGTGAAACAGGCCTATACGAGCAGTACGTC. It specifies CAISETGLYEQYV. This chain uses TRBV10-3 with TRBJ2-7; weak D call: TRBD1 (5 bases). Trimming cost V 3 bases and J 4 bases, with 10 bases left between them. Germline V gives CDR1 ENHRY, CDR2 SYGVKD. This CDR3 region has 13 residues.

This clone was detected once. The CDR3 region is CATSDPSSDTQYF. CDR3 in DNA: TGTGCCACCAGTGACCCTAGTTCAGATACGCAGTATTTT. V is TRBV24-1 and J is TRBJ2-3; D gene unclear. Germline V gene data show CDR1 as KGHDR and CDR2 as SFDVKD. The CDR3 covers 13 residues. V was clipped by 4 bases and J by 4 bases, with 8 bases between them.

This sequence joins TRBV11-3 and TRBJ2-1, with TRBD2 as a possible D gene (6 bases). V was clipped by 6 bases and J by 7 bases, with 13 bases between them. CDR1 is SGHNT, CDR2 YENEEA, per germline. This CDR3 contains 13 residues. CDR3 coding DNA: TGTGCCAGCAGTCCACGGGGGTCGAATGAGCAGTTCTTC. Protein product: CASSPRGSNEQFF.

The chain's CDR3 is CASSSRGYGTQYF. The CDR3 nucleotides are TGTGCCAGCAGTTCGCGGGGATATGGTACGCAGTATTTT. This rearrangement joins TRBV6-4 to TRBJ2-3, with D possibly matching TRBD2 (6 bases). CDR1 MRHNA and CDR2 SNTAGT come from the germline V gene. This CDR3 contains 13 residues. V lost 5 bases and J 8 bases, leaving 14 bases between the germline ends.

The rearrangement uses TRBV7-2 and TRBJ2-7, with a possible D match to TRBD1 (5 bases). The CDR3 is made up of 14 amino acids. CDR1 SGHTA and CDR2 FQGNSA come from the germline V gene. Trimming took 1 base from V and 6 from J, leaving 13 bases between them. Here the CDR3 reads CASSLVGRASEQYF. CDR3 sequence (DNA): TGTGCCAGCAGCTTAGTTGGCAGGGCCTCCGAGCAGTACTTC.

The V and J genes are TRBV7-9 and TRBJ1-3; perhaps TRBD1 as D (5 bases). This CDR3 has 17 amino acids. CDR1 and CDR2 (germline): SEHNR, FQNEAQ (reference sequence). V was shortened by 3 bases and J by 2 bases, with 17 bases between the two germline ends. CDR3 sequence: CASSFSGRGTAGNTIYF. DNA of the CDR3: TGTGCCAGCAGCTTCTCAGGGCGAGGAACAGCTGGAAACACCATATATTTT.

The rearrangement joins TRBV7-2 to TRBJ2-7, with D possibly being TRBD2 (5 bases). V was cut by 0 bases and J by 1 base, with 13 bases left in between. The CDR3 sequence is 16 residues long. Germline CDR1 reads SGHTA; CDR2 reads FQGNSA. CDR3 DNA sequence: TGTGCCAGCAGCTTAGCTGGTAGCGCCCGATCCTACGAGCAGTACTTC. This translates into CASSLAGSARSYEQYF.

The chain uses TRBV15 and TRBJ2-2; D may be TRBD2 (5 bases). CDR3 length: 11 residues. Trimming stripped 0 bases from V and 15 bases from J, with 8 bases between. The germline V gene has CDR1 LNHNV and CDR2 YYDKDF (reference sequence). The CDR3 loop reads CATSRDSRVFF. The CDR3 DNA is TGTGCCACCAGCAGAGATTCGAGGGTGTTTTTT.

The chain links TRBV7-6 to TRBJ2-1; 9 bases match TRBD2. This CDR3 region has 17 residues. Germline V gene data show CDR1 as SGHVS and CDR2 as FNYEAQ. V trimming: 1 base; J trimming: 9 bases; junction bases outside the gene matches: 13. CDR3 bases: TGTGCCAGCAGCTTAGATGGGGCGGGAGGGCCTGGTGCTGAGCAGTTCTTC. This gives the protein CASSLDGAGGPGAEQFF.

The rearrangement uses TRBV7-8 and TRBJ1-2; 9 nucleotides match TRBD1. The germline V gene has CDR1 SGHVS and CDR2 FQNEAQ. With V trimmed by 5 bases and J by 5 bases, 12 bases remained unmatched. CDR3 length: 16 amino acids. The CDR3 sequence is CASSRGTGQGLYGYTF. DNA for the CDR3: TGTGCCAGCAGCCGAGGTACGGGACAGGGCCTATATGGCTACACCTTC.

Only a few counts were recorded for this clone. This chain joins TRBV3-1 (or the pseudogene TRBV3-2) and TRBJ1-5, with TRBD1 matching 7 bases. Germline V gene lookup returns CDR1 LGHDT and CDR2 YNNKEL (reference sequence). The V segment lost 4 bases and the J segment 4 bases; nucleotides outside the gene matches: 4. This CDR3 comprises 14 residues. CDR3 nucleotide sequence: TGTGCCAGCAGCCGGACAGGCCTTAATCAGCCCCAGCATTTT. Translated: CASSRTGLNQPQHF.